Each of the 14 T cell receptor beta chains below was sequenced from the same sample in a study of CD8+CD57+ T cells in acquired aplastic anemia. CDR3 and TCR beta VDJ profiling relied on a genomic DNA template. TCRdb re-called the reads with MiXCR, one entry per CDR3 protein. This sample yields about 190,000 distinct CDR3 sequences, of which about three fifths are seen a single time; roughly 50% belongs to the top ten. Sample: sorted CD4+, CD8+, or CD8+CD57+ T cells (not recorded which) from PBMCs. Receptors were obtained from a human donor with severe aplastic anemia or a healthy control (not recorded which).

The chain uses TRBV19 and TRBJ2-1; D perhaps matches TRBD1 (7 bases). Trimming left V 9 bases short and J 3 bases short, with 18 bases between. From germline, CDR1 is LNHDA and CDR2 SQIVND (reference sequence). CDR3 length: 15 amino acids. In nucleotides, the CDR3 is TGTGCCAGCCGTGAAGGCGGGACAGACTACAATGAGCAGTTCTTC. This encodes CASREGGTDYNEQFF.

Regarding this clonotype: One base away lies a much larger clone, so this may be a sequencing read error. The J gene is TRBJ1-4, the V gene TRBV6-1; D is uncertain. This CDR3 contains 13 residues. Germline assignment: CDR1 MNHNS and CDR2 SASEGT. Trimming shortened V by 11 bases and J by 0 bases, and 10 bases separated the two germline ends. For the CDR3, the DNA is TGTGCCGGCATAAGTGCAACTAATGAAAAACTGTTTTTT. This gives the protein CAGISATNEKLFF.

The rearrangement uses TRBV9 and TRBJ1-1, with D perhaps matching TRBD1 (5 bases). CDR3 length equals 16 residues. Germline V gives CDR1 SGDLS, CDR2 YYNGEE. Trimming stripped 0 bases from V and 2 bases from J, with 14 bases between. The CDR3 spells CASSVGPGQGNTEAFF. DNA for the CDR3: TGTGCCAGCAGCGTAGGGCCGGGGCAGGGAAACACTGAAGCTTTCTTT.

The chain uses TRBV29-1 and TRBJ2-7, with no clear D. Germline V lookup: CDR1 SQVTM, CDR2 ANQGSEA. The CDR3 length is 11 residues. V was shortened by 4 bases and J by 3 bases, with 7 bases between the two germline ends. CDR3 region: CSVGSCYEQYF. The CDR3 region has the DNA TGCAGCGTTGGGTCATGCTACGAGCAGTACTTC.

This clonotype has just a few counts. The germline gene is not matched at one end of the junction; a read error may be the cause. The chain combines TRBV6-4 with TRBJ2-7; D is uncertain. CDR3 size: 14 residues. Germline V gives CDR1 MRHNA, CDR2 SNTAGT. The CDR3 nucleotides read TGTGCCAGCAGTTACTCGACGGATTCCTACGAGCAGTACTTC. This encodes CASSYSTDSYEQYF.

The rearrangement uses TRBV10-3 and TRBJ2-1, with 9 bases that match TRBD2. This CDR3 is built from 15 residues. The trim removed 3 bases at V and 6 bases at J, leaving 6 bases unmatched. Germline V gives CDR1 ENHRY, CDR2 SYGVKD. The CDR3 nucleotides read TGTGCCATCAGTGATACCTTAGCGGGGGTCAATGAGCAGTTCTTC. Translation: CAISDTLAGVNEQFF.

The CDR3, as DNA: TGCAGCGTTGAAGGGGGGCAGCCCTACGAGCAGTACTTC. Translation gives CSVEGGQPYEQYF. The rearrangement links TRBV29-1 to TRBJ2-7; weak D call: TRBD1 (6 bases). This CDR3 region has 13 residues. Per germline, CDR1 SQVTM and CDR2 ANQGSEA. Trimming cost V 1 base and J 2 bases, with 9 bases left between them.

The CDR3, as DNA: TGTGCCAGTAGTACCTTACCTAGCGTCAATGAGCAGTTCTTC. Translating it yields CASSTLPSVNEQFF. The chain combines TRBV19 with TRBJ2-1, with a weak D call TRBD2 (6 bases). CDR1 LNHDA and CDR2 SQIVND come from the germline V gene (reference sequence). V dropped 4 bases and J dropped 6 bases, with 13 bases sitting between them. This CDR3 comprises 14 residues.

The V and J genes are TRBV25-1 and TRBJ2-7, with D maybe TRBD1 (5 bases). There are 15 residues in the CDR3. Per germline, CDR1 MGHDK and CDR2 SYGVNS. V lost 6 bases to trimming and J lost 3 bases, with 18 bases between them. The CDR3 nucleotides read TGTGCCAGCAGCCTTCAGACAGTTGCAAACTACGAGCAGTACTTC. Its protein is CASSLQTVANYEQYF.

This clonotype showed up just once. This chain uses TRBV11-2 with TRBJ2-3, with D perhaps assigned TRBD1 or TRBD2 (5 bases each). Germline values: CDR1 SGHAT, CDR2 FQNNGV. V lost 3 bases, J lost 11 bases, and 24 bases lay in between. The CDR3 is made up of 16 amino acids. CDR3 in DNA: TGTGCCAGCAGCTTGGGGAGACAGATTCGGTACAATGAGCAGTATTTT. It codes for CASSLGRQIRYNEQYF. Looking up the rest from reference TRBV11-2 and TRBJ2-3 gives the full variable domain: EAGVAQSPRYKIIEKRQSVAFWCNPISGHATLYWYQQILGQGPKLLIQFQNNGVVDDSQLPKDRFSAERLKGVDSTLKIQPAKLEDSAVYLCASSLGRQIRYNEQYFGPGTRLTVL.

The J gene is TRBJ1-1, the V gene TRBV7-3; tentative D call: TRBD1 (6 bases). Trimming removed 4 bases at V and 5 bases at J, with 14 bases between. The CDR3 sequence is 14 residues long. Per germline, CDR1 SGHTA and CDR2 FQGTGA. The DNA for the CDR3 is TGTGCCAGCAGCTCTACAGGGTTGGAAACTGAAGCTTTCTTT. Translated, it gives CASSSTGLETEAFF. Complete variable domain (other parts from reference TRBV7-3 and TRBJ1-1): GAGVSQTPSNKVTEKGKYVELRCDPISGHTALYWYRQSLGQGPEFLIYFQGTGAADDSGLPNDRFFAVRPEGSVSTLKIQRTERGDSAVYLCASSSTGLETEAFFGQGTRLTVV.

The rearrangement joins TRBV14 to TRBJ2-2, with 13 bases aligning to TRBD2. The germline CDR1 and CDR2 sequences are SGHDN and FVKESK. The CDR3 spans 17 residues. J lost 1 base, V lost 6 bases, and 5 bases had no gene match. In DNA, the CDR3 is TGTGCCAGCAGGTCGACTAGCGGGGGGTTGAACACCGGGGAGCTGTTTTTT. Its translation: CASRSTSGGLNTGELFF.

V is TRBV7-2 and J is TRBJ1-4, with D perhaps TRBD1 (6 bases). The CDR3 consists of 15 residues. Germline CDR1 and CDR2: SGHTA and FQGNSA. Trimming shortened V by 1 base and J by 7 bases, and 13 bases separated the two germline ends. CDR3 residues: CASSLGGGGGEKLFF. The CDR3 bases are TGTGCCAGCAGCTTAGGGGGGGGGGGCGGTGAAAAACTGTTTTTT. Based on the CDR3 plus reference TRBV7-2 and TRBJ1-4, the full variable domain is GAGVSQSPSNKVTEKGKDVELRCDPISGHTALYWYRQSLGQGLEFLIYFQGNSAPDKSGLPSDRFSAERTGGSVSTLTIQRTQQEDSAVYLCASSLGGGGGEKLFFGSGTQLSVL.

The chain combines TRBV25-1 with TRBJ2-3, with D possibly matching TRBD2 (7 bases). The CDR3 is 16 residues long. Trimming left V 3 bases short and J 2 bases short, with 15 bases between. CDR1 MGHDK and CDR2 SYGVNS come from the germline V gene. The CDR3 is CASSEGGRSHTDTQYF. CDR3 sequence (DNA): TGTGCCAGCAGTGAGGGGGGGCGATCCCACACAGATACGCAGTATTTT. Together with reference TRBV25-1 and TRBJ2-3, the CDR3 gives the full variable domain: EADIYQTPRYLVIGTGKKITLECSQTMGHDKMYWYQQDPGMELHLIHYSYGVNSTEKGDLSSESTVSRIRTEHFPLTLESARPSHTSQYLCASSEGGRSHTDTQYFGPGTRLTVL.